The rows below give T cell receptor beta chains drawn from one sample of a study of cytomegalovirus exposure and HLA in healthy donors. Produced via immunoSEQ multiplex PCR; TCRdb's table is partial and in-frame only. The table shows 150,000 to 200,000 clones, with roughly 83% occurring only once. Sequenced input: PBMCs. The receptors derive from a woman in her forties or fifties in good health and CMV-seronegative. CDR3s include the opening cysteine and the closing phenylalanine or tryptophan. Each record gives: V gene, J gene, D gene, clone size, CDR3 DNA, CDR3 protein. D genes are given only for firm matches. Clone size is given for some rows only: seen once, a few or many times, or a class if the clone is expanded.

>TRBV27|TRBJ2-7|.|.
TGTGCCAGCAGTCGAAACAGTCTCTACGAGCAGTACTTC
CASSRNSLYEQYF
>TRBV14|TRBJ2-1|TRBD1|.
TGTGCCAGCAGCCCTTCCCAGGGGGTAGGGTCCTACAATGAGCAGTTCTTC
CASSPSQGVGSYNEQFF
>TRBV6-1|TRBJ2-5|TRBD2|.
TGTGCCAGCAGGAGAGATAGCGGGGCAGTCGAGACCCAGTACTTC
CASRRDSGAVETQYF
>TRBV9|TRBJ2-7|TRBD2|.
TGTGCCAGCAGCGTGGGACTAGCGGGAGTTGAGCAGTACTTC
CASSVGLAGVEQYF
>TRBV2|TRBJ2-3|.|.
TGTGCCAGCAGTGAAGTAGGCAGGGAAACGCAGTATTTT
CASSEVGRETQYF
>TRBV18|TRBJ2-1|.|.
TGTGCCAGCTCACCACTCAGCGGGGAGCAGTTCTTC
CASSPLSGEQFF
>TRBV18|TRBJ1-5|.|.
TGTGCCAGCTCACCCCAGGGGTACGGATCTAATCAGCCCCAGCATTTT
CASSPQGYGSNQPQHF
>TRBV30|TRBJ2-7|.|.
TGTGCCTGGAGTGGTTCAGGAAACCCGGAGCAGTACTTC
CAWSGSGNPEQYF
>TRBV5-4|TRBJ2-2|.|few
TGTGCCAGCAGCTCCAGGGTTTCTCGACTTAACACCGGGGAGCTGTTTTTT
CASSSRVSRLNTGELFF
>TRBV4-3|TRBJ2-5|TRBD1|.
TGCGCCAGCAGCCAAGAATACAGGGGTGAGACCCAGTACTTC
CASSQEYRGETQYF
>TRBV4-3|TRBJ1-4|.|.
TGCGCCAGCAGCCAAGATCCAGGACAGTTTAATGAAAAACTGTTTTTT
CASSQDPGQFNEKLFF
>TRBV10-1|TRBJ1-1|TRBD1|.
TGCGCCAGCAGTGAAGGGGACAGAGATTACACTGAAGCTTTCTTT
CASSEGDRDYTEAFF
>TRBV29-1|TRBJ2-3|TRBD2|.
TGCAGCGTTGACCTACTAGCGCCTGCGGATACGCAGTATTTT
CSVDLLAPADTQYF
>TRBV7-8|TRBJ1-3|.|.
TGTGCCAGCAGCTTAGGCTTCAGCGCATTTGGAAACACCATATATTTT
CASSLGFSAFGNTIYF
>TRBV5-6|TRBJ2-1|.|.
TGTGCCAGCAGCTACGGGTTGAATGAGCAGTTCTTC
CASSYGLNEQFF
>TRBV6-6|TRBJ1-1|.|.
TGTGCCAGCAGCGAGGCGGGGGCAGGGGACACTGAAGCTTTCTTT
CASSEAGAGDTEAFF
>TRBV15|TRBJ1-3|TRBD1|.
TGTGCCACCAGCAGAGATAACAGGGGCTCTGGAAACACCATATATTTT
CATSRDNRGSGNTIYF
>TRBV19|TRBJ2-3|TRBD2|.
TGTGCCAGTAGTCGAGATAGCGGGAGTAGATCAGATACGCAGTATTTT
CASSRDSGSRSDTQYF
>TRBV28|TRBJ2-3|TRBD1|.
TGTGCCAGCACTTTGGGGACAGGGATTACAGATACGCAGTATTTT
CASTLGTGITDTQYF
>TRBV9|TRBJ2-1|TRBD2|.
TGTGCCAGCAGTGAAACGGGACTAGTAAACAATGAGCAGTTCTTC
CASSETGLVNNEQFF
>TRBV19|TRBJ1-1|TRBD1|.
TGTGCCAGTAGCCGATCCATGGGCAGGGGGAGCACTGAAGCTTTCTTT
CASSRSMGRGSTEAFF
>TRBV7-9|TRBJ2-2|.|once
TGTGCCAGCAGCCCCGAAGAGTTCCGCCTTAACACCGGGGAGCTGTTTTTT
CASSPEEFRLNTGELFF
>TRBV5-4|TRBJ1-4|.|few
TGTGCCAGCAGCCGGGGAACTAATGAAAAACTGTTTTTT
CASSRGTNEKLFF
>TRBV7-2|TRBJ1-1|.|.
TGTGCCAGCAGCTTAGAAGGGAGGGCGGCTGAAGCTTTCTTT
CASSLEGRAAEAFF
>TRBV30|TRBJ2-7|.|.
TGTGCCTGGAGCATCGGTACCTACGAGCAGTACTTC
CAWSIGTYEQYF
>TRBV5-1|TRBJ1-1|TRBD1|.
TGCGCCAGCAGCTTGGAGGCGACAGGGGGAAAGATGAACACTGAAGCTTTCTTT
CASSLEATGGKMNTEAFF
>TRBV5-6|TRBJ1-5|.|once
TGTGCCAGCAGCTTGTCGGGAAATCAGCCCCAGCATTTT
CASSLSGNQPQHF
>TRBV7-8|TRBJ1-1|.|.
TGTGCCAGCAGCTTAGGCAGGTTGAACACTGAAGCTTTCTTT
CASSLGRLNTEAFF
>TRBV5-1|TRBJ2-3|.|.
TGCGCCAGCAGCTTGGGTCCTAGCGGCACAGATACGCAGTATTTT
CASSLGPSGTDTQYF
>TRBV7-8|TRBJ1-1|TRBD1|.
TGTGCCAGCAGCTTAATTAAGGACAGGGCGCCTTTCTTT
CASSLIKDRAPFF
>TRBV10-3|TRBJ1-5|.|.
TGTGCCATCAGTGACGGCAGGGTTAGCAATCAGCCCCAGCATTTT
CAISDGRVSNQPQHF
>TRBV5-1|TRBJ2-1|TRBD1|.
TGCGCCAGCAGCACGGGACAGGGGTACAATGAGCAGTTCTTC
CASSTGQGYNEQFF
>TRBV5-8|TRBJ2-5|.|once
TGTGCCAGCAGCCCAGCAAGGGAGATTCAAGAGACCCAGTACTTC
CASSPAREIQETQYF
>TRBV30|TRBJ1-1|.|.
TGTGCCTCGGACTTCTCAGCTTTCTTT
CASDFSAFF
>TRBV4-1|TRBJ2-7|TRBD1|.
TGCGCCAGCAGCCAAGCCCGGGACAGCTCCTACGAGCAGTACTTC
CASSQARDSSYEQYF
>TRBV4-1|TRBJ1-6|.|.
TGCGCCAGCAGCCAAGAGGACTATTATAATTCACCCCTCCACTTT
CASSQEDYYNSPLHF
>TRBV28|TRBJ1-3|.|.
TGTGCCAGTGGACAGTTCACCGGCGGAAACACCATATATTTT
CASGQFTGGNTIYF
>TRBV15|TRBJ1-4|.|.
TGTGCCACCAGCAGAGATCAGGGGGAAAAACTGTTTTTT
CATSRDQGEKLFF
>TRBV5-8|TRBJ1-2|.|.
TGTGCCAGCACCCCGGGTTCTAACTATGGCTACACCTTC
CASTPGSNYGYTF
>TRBV7-2|TRBJ1-6|.|.
TGTGCCAGCATCCCCCAGGGCGTTGCAAGTTCACCCCTCCACTTT
CASIPQGVASSPLHF
>TRBV4-3|TRBJ2-2|.|few
TGCGCCAGCAGCCAAGATGTAACTAGGACCGGGGAGCTGTTTTTT
CASSQDVTRTGELFF
>TRBV7-9|TRBJ2-1|.|once
TGTGCCAGCAGCAGAGCAGGGGTCGGGTACAATGAGCAGTTCTTC
CASSRAGVGYNEQFF
>TRBV2|TRBJ2-3|.|.
TGTGCCAGCACTAGGACTCAAGGGTCCACAGATACGCAGTATTTT
CASTRTQGSTDTQYF
>TRBV7-9|TRBJ2-3|TRBD2|.
TGTGCCAGCAGCTTGACTAGCGGGGGCGCAGATACGCAGTATTTT
CASSLTSGGADTQYF
>TRBV9|TRBJ2-1|.|.
TGTGCCAGCAGCGTAACCGGGTCTTCCTACAATGAGCAGTTCTTC
CASSVTGSSYNEQFF
>TRBV7-3|TRBJ2-3|.|.
TGTGCCAGCAGCTTAGACAGATCAGATACGCAGTATTTT
CASSLDRSDTQYF
>TRBV9|TRBJ1-4|.|few
TGTGCCAGCAGCGCGGGACAAGTTAATGAAAAACTGTTTTTT
CASSAGQVNEKLFF
>TRBV28|TRBJ2-7|TRBD1|.
TGTGCCAGCAATCGTTCCCCCGGGACAGGAAAGTACGAGCAGTACTTC
CASNRSPGTGKYEQYF
>TRBV7-2|TRBJ2-7|TRBD2|once
TGTGCCAGCACCACGGAACCGGGGGGCGAGCAGTACTTC
CASTTEPGGEQYF
>TRBV30|TRBJ2-3|.|.
TGTGCCTGGAGCCTACGGACCTCGGGGTCAGATACGCAGTATTTT
CAWSLRTSGSDTQYF
>TRBV30|TRBJ2-5|TRBD1|once
TGTGCCTGGGGGACAGGGCAAGAGACCCAGTACTTC
CAWGTGQETQYF
>TRBV28|TRBJ2-1|.|.
TGTGCCAGCGGTAATCGGGAACCCCAAATTTTTGGGCAGTTCTTC
CASGNREPQIFGQFF
>TRBV4-3|TRBJ2-2|TRBD1|.
TGCGCCAGCAGCCTCTCGACAGGGCGCACCGGGGAGCTGTTTTTT
CASSLSTGRTGELFF
>TRBV5-1|TRBJ2-1|TRBD2|once
TGCGCCAGCAGCTACGGGACTAGCGGGTACAATGAGCAGTTCTTC
CASSYGTSGYNEQFF
>TRBV5-1|TRBJ1-6|.|.
TGCGCCAGCAGCCCCGGGACACCTTATAATTCACCCCTCCACTTT
CASSPGTPYNSPLHF
>TRBV7-2|TRBJ2-5|TRBD1|few
TGTGCCAGCAGCTTAGGACGAGGGGGCGCGGCCCAAGAGACCCAGTACTTC
CASSLGRGGAAQETQYF
>TRBV19|TRBJ2-6|.|.
TGTGCCAGTAGTCAGCAGGGGCCTGGGGCCAACGTCCTGACTTTC
CASSQQGPGANVLTF